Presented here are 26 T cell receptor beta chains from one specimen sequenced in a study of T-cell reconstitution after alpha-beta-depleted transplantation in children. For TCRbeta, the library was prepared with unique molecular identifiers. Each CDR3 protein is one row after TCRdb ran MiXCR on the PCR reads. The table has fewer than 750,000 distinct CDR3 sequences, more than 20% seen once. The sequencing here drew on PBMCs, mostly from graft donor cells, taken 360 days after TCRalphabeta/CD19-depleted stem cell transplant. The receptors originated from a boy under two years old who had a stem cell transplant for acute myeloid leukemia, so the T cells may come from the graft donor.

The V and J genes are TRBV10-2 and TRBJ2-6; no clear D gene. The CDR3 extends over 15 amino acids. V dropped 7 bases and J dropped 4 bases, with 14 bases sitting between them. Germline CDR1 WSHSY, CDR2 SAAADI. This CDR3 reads CASKDAPRGANVLTF. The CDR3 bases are TGCGCCAGCAAGGACGCACCCAGGGGGGCCAACGTCCTGACTTTC.

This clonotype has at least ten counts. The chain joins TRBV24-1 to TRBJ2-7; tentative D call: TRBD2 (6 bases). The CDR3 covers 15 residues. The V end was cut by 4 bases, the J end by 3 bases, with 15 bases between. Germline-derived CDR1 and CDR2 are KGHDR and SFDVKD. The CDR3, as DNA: TGTGCCACCAGTGAATCGAGCGGCGGGGTCTACGAGCAGTACTTC. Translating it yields CATSESSGGVYEQYF.

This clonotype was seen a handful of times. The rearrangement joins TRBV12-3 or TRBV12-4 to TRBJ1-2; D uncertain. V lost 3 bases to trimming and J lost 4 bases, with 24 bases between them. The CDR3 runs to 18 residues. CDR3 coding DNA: TGTGCCAGCAGTTTTCCCCGAGGACGACCATCGGACGGCTATGGCTACACCTTC. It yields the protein CASSFPRGRPSDGYGYTF.

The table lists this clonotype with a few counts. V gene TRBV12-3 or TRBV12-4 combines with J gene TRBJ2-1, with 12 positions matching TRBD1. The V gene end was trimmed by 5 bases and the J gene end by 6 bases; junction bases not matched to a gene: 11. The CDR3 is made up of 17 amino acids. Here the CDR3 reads CASSPLLPGQGANEQFF. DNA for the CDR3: TGTGCCAGCAGTCCACTTCTCCCGGGACAGGGGGCCAATGAGCAGTTCTTC.

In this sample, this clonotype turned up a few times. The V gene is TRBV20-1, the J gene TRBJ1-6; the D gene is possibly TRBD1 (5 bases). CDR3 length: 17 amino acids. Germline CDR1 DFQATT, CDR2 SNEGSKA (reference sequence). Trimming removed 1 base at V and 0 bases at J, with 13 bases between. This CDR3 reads CSARVAGLSSYNSPLHF. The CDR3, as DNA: TGCAGTGCTAGAGTCGCAGGGCTAAGCTCCTATAATTCACCCCTCCACTTT.

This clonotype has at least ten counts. CDR3 nucleotides: TGCGCCAGCAGCTACTCAACCGACAGGGAGTTTTGCTACGAGCAGTACGTC. Amino acids: CASSYSTDREFCYEQYV. The rearrangement links TRBV5-1 to TRBJ2-7; 7 nucleotides align to TRBD1. The CDR3 sequence is 17 residues long. With V trimmed by 3 bases and J by 3 bases, 15 bases remained unmatched. Per the germline V gene, CDR1 is SGHRS and CDR2 is YFSETQ.

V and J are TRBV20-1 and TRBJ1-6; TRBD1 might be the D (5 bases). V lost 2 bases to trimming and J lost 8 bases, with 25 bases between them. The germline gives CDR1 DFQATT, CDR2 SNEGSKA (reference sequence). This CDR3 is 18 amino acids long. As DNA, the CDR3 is TGCAGTGCTAGATTCGGGGACGGAGGCTCCCGGGGTGATTCACCCCTCCACTTT. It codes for CSARFGDGGSRGDSPLHF.

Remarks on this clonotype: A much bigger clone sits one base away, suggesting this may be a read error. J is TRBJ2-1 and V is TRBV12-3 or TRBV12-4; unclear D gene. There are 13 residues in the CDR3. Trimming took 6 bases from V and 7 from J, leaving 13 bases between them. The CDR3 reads CASSPDQSNEQFF. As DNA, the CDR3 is TGTGCCAGCAGCCCCGACCAGAGTAATGAGCAGTTCTTC.

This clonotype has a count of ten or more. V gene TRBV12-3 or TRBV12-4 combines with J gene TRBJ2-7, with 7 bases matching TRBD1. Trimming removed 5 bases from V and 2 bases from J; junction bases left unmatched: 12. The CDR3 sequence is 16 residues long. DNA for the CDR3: TGTGCCAGCAGTCCCGTTAACAGGGGACCTACCTACGAGCAGTACTTC. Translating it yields CASSPVNRGPTYEQYF.

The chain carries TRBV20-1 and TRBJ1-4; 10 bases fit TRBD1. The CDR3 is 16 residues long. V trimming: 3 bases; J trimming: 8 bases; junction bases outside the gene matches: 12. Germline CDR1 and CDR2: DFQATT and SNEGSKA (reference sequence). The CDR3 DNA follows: TGCAGTGCTAGCGACCCGCGGACAGGGGGACGGGAAAAACTGTTTTTT. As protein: CSASDPRTGGREKLFF.

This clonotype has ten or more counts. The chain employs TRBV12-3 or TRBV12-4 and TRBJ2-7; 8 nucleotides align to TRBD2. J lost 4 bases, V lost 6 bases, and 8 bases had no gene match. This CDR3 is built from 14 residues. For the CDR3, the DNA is TGTGCCAGCAGCCGCCGGACTAGCAATTACGAGCAGTACTTC. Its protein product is CASSRRTSNYEQYF.

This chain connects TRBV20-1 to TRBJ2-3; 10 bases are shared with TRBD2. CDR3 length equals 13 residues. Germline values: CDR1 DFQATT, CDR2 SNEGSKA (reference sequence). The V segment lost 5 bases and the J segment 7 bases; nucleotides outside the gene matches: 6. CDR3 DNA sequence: TGCAGTGCTCCCGGGACTAGCGCTTATACGCAGTATTTT. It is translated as CSAPGTSAYTQYF.

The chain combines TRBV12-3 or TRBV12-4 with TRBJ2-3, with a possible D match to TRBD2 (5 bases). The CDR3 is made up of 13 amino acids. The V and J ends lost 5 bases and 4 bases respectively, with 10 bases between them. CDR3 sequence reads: CASSTLRADTQYF. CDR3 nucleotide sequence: TGTGCCAGCAGTACCCTGCGGGCAGATACGCAGTATTTT.

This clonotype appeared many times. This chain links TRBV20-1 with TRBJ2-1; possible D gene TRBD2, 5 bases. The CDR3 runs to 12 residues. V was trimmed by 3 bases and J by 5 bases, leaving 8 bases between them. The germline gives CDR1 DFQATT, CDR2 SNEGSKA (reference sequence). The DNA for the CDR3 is TGCAGTGCTAGTCGGGAAGACAATGAGCAGTTCTTC. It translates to CSASREDNEQFF.

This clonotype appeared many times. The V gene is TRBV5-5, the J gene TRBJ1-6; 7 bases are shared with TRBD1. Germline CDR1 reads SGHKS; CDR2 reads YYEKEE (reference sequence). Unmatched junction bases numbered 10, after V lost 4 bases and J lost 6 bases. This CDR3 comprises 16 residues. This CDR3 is CASSIQQGFGNSPLHF. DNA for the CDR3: TGTGCCAGCAGCATACAACAGGGGTTTGGTAATTCACCCCTCCACTTT.

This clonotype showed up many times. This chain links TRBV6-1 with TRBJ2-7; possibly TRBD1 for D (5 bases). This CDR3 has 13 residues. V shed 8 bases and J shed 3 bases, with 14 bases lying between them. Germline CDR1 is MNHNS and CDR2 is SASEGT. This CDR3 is CASRPTQGYEQYV. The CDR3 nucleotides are TGTGCCAGCCGCCCAACCCAGGGCTACGAGCAGTACGTC.

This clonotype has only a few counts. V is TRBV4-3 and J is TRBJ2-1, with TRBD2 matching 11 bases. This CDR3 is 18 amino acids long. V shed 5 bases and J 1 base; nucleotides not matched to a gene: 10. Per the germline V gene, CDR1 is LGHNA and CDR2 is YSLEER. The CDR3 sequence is CASSYTSGGLLSYNEQFF. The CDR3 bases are TGCGCCAGCAGCTATACTAGCGGGGGCCTCCTTTCCTACAATGAGCAGTTCTTC.

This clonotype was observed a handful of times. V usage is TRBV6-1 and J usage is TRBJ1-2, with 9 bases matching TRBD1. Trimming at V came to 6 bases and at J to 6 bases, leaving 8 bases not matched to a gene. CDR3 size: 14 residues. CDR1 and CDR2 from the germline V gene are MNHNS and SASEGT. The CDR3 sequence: CASRGTGGGNGYTF. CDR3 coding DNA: TGTGCCAGCAGAGGAACAGGGGGCGGCAATGGCTACACCTTC.

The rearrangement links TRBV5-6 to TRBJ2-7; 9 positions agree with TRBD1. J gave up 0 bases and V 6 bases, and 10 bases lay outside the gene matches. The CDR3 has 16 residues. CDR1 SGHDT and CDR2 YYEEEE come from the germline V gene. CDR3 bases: TGTGCCAGCATCCTCACAGGGGGCCTAAGCTCCTACGAGCAGTACGTC. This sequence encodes CASILTGGLSSYEQYV.

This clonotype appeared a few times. CDR3 amino acids: CASSLSGQGAYEQYF. The CDR3 coding sequence is TGTGCCAGCAGTTTATCGGGACAGGGGGCCTACGAGCAGTACTTC. The V gene is TRBV12-3 or TRBV12-4, the J gene TRBJ2-7; 11 bases are a match to TRBD1. This CDR3 has 15 residues. The junction had 2 bases not matched to a gene; V was cut back by 2 bases and J by 2 bases.

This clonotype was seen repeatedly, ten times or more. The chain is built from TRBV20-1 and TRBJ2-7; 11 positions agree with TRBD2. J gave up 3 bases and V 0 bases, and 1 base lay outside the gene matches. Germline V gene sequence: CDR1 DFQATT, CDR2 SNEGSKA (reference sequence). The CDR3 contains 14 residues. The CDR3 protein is CSARDLAGGYEQYF. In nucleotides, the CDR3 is TGCAGTGCTAGAGATCTAGCGGGGGGCTACGAGCAGTACTTC.

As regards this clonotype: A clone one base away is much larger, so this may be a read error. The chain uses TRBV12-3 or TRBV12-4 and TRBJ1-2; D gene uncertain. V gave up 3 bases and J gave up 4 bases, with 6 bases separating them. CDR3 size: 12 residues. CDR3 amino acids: CASSLATYGYTF. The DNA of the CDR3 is TGTGCCAGCAGTTTGGCCACCTATGGCTACACCTTC.

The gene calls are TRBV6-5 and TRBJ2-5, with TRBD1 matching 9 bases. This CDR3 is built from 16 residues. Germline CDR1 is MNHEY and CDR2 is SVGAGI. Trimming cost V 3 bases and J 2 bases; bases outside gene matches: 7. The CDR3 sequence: CASSYSGTGLQETQYF. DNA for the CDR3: TGTGCCAGCAGTTATTCCGGGACAGGGTTACAAGAGACCCAGTACTTC.

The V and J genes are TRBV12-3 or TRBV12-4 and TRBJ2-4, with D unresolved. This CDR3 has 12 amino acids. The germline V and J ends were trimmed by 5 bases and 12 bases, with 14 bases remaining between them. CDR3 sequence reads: CASSPSDRPQYF. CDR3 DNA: TGTGCCAGCAGTCCCTCGGATCGACCTCAGTACTTC.

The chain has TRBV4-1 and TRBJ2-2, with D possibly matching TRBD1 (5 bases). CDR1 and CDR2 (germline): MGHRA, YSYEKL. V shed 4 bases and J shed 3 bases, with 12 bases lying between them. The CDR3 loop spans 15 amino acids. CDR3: CASSLRVGYTGELFF. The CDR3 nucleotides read TGCGCCAGCAGCCTCAGGGTCGGTTACACCGGGGAGCTGTTTTTT.

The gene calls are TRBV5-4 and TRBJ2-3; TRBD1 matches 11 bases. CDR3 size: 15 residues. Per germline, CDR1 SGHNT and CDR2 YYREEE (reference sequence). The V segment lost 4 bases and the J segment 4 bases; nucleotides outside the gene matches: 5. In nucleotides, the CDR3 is TGTGCCAGCAGCCCGGGACAGGGGGGCGCAGATACGCAGTATTTT. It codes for CASSPGQGGADTQYF. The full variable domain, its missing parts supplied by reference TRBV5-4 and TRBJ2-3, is ETGVTQSPTHLIKTRGQQVTLRCSSQSGHNTVSWYQQALGQGPQFIFQYYREEENGRGNFPPRFSGLQFPNYSSELNVNALELDDSALYLCASSPGQGGADTQYFGPGTRLTVL.